One T cell receptor beta chain is described in this entry. The CDR3 loop spans 12 amino acids. Germline CDR1 is SGHAT and CDR2 is FQNNGV. The V gene lost 2 bases and the J gene lost 5 bases, with 6 bases spanning the gap. Profiling relied on immunoSEQ multiplex PCR, and the TCRdb table lists in-frame clones only, not all of them. The sample consists of 45,000 to 55,000 clones, roughly 88% of them appearing once. The source of the sample is a study of T cell changes during pregnancy in multiple sclerosis. The TCR originated in a female donor with multiple sclerosis, enrolled in a pregnancy study. The chain recombines TRBV11-2 with TRBJ2-5; no clear D gene. Source: CD4+ T cells from peripheral blood mononuclear cells, taken in the second trimester of pregnancy. CDR3 protein: CASSLQAETQYF. CDR3 coding DNA: TGTGCCAGCAGCTTACAGGCGGAGACCCAGTACTTC.